This TCR beta chain was obtained from a study of CD4 T cells in relation to SARS-CoV-2 and coronaviruses. Study information: TCR beta CDR3s were sequenced after 10-day antigen culture of PBMCs. Study conclusions and caveats: The assay detects memory recall responses, not culture-primed primary responses.

Profiling relied on immunoSEQ multiplex PCR, and the TCRdb table lists in-frame clones only, not all of them. Seen here are 35,000 to 45,000 clones, around 77% observed once, and the top ten hold about 20%. In regard to this clone: Its antigen is still unknown.

The CDR3 runs 16 residues. Germline V gene lookup returns CDR1 MDHEN and CDR2 SYDVKM. Trimming took off 3 bases at V and 6 bases at J, with 21 bases between the two ends. The chain combines TRBV28 with TRBJ2-7, with D possibly TRBD1 on 6 matching bases. This TCR was recovered from an adult with COVID-19. The sequenced sample was memory CD4+ T cells from PBMCs, cultured in vitro. The CDR3 bases are TGTGCCAGCAGTTTCGACGCCGGGACATATATCGGCGAGCAGTACTTC. This translates into CASSFDAGTYIGEQYF.